Reported below is one T cell receptor (beta chain). Its cognate antigen is unknown. This specimen belongs to a study of shared clonotypes between healthy human individuals. On the study more broadly: Donor composition was a couple of women and three men, aged 18 to 49.

Germline lookup yields CDR1 MDHEN and CDR2 SYDVKM. V dropped 7 bases and J dropped 7 bases, with 19 bases sitting between them. The CDR3 spans 14 residues. Notes on the study in general: Sorted-subset samples were not fully sequenced, rarefaction indicated.

CD45RO-negative, CCR7-selected cells formed the naive CD8 fraction, which excluded terminally differentiated effector memory CD45RA+ cells. The table came from immunoSEQ multiplex PCR; TCRdb's copy has only in-frame clones and leaves some out. Here the sample spans about 580,000 clones, about 98% being singletons. Input material: naive CD8+ T cells sorted from blood. The V gene is TRBV28, the J gene TRBJ1-2, with D tentatively TRBD1 (5 bases). This TCR derives from a man aged 25-40 years in good health. CDR3 sequence reads: CASMPDLLTAGYTF. CDR3 nucleotides: TGTGCCAGCATGCCCGACCTCCTGACAGCTGGCTACACCTTC.